This T cell receptor (beta chain) originates from a study of blood T cell repertoires in COVID-19. Whole-study context: The samples span acute and convalescent COVID-19 from the United States, Italy and Spain. Nucleic acid was either cDNA or gDNA, and it came from T cells, B-cell-depleted T cells, or PBMCs.

Method: immunoSEQ multiplex PCR; TCRdb's copy keeps in-frame clones and lacks some. The sample lists approximately 100,000 clones, 89% occurring once. This clone came up a few times. The germline gives CDR1 MDHEN, CDR2 SYDVKM. CDR3 length equals 15 residues. V trimming: 6 bases; J trimming: 8 bases; junction bases outside the gene matches: 14. The V and J genes are TRBV28 and TRBJ1-2; TRBD1 matches 8 bases. The specimen sequenced was peripheral blood. The clonotype originates from a woman older than 75 with active COVID-19. CDR3 sequence (DNA): TGTGCCAGCAGCAGAATTACAGGGGGGACTCGCGGCTACACCTTC. Amino acids: CASSRITGGTRGYTF.